This T cell receptor (beta chain) was obtained from a study of T cells in narcolepsy. V dropped 5 bases and J dropped 2; count of bases not matched to a gene: 7. The CDR3 runs 16 residues. Germline CDR1 and CDR2: SGHTA and FQGNSA. The assay was immunoSEQ multiplex PCR, and TCRdb's table has in-frame clones only and misses some. The table lists around 20,000 clones, 90% to 95% of them singletons. Sequenced material: CD45RA- memory CD4+ T cells from PBMCs. The receptor was isolated from a human donor with narcolepsy. The chain combines TRBV7-2 with TRBJ2-5; 11 positions match TRBD2. CDR3 residues: CASSDGLAGSQETQYF. The CDR3 coding sequence is TGTGCCAGCAGCGACGGACTAGCGGGTTCACAAGAGACCCAGTACTTC.